A single sample gave rise to the 23 T cell receptor beta chains below, sequenced in a study of control samples from healthy donors and cancer patients. The repertoire was sequenced with immunoSEQ multiplex PCR; TCRdb's copy has only in-frame clones and lacks some. The sample records about 59,000 clones, 87% being singletons. Sequences were obtained from PBMCs. Receptor source: a woman between 55 and 75 years old with lung cancer.

This clone has just a few counts. CDR3 DNA sequence: TGTGCCAGTAGTAAAACTCAGGGGTTAGGAGGCACAGATACGCAGTATTTT. Amino acids: CASSKTQGLGGTDTQYF. V is TRBV19 and J is TRBJ2-3, with a weak D call TRBD1 (6 bases). Germline V gene sequence: CDR1 LNHDA, CDR2 SQIVND (reference sequence). The CDR3 is 17 amino acids. V was trimmed by 4 bases and J by 1 base, leaving 18 bases between them. The variable domain in full, with the rest retrieved from reference TRBV19 and TRBJ2-3, is DGGITQSPKYLFRKEGQNVTLSCEQNLNHDAMYWYRQDPGQGLRLIYYSQIVNDFQKGDIAEGYSVSREKKESFPLTVTSAQKNPTAFYLCASSKTQGLGGTDTQYFGPGTRLTVL.

The chain is built from TRBV5-1 and TRBJ1-1; the D gene is possibly TRBD1 (5 bases). The CDR3 is 15 amino acids. The V gene lost 3 bases and the J gene lost 0 bases, with 12 bases spanning the gap. CDR1 is SGHRS, CDR2 YFSETQ, per germline. The CDR3, as DNA: TGCGCCAGCAGCTCGGGGGACGGAATGAACACTGAAGCTTTCTTT. This encodes CASSSGDGMNTEAFF.

This clone came up a few times. The chain uses TRBV10-3 and TRBJ2-1; D might be TRBD1 (6 bases). V was clipped by 6 bases and J by 3 bases, with 12 bases between them. Looked up from germline, CDR1 is ENHRY and CDR2 is SYGVKD. This CDR3 contains 14 residues. The CDR3 region is CAISNTGLYNEQFF. CDR3 in DNA: TGTGCCATCAGCAATACAGGGCTCTACAATGAGCAGTTCTTC.

The V and J genes are TRBV11-3 and TRBJ2-1; D is perhaps TRBD1 or TRBD2 (6 bases each). Germline assignment: CDR1 SGHNT and CDR2 YENEEA. V shed 1 base and J shed 6 bases, with 10 bases lying between them. This CDR3 contains 14 residues. CDR3 residues: CASSLGGGGNEQFF. The CDR3 nucleotides read TGTGCCAGCAGCTTAGGTGGAGGGGGCAATGAGCAGTTCTTC.

The chain links TRBV5-1 to TRBJ2-5; 11 nucleotides agree with TRBD1. Looked up from germline, CDR1 is SGHRS and CDR2 is YFSETQ. The CDR3 covers 16 residues. The junction had 10 bases not matched to a gene; V was cut back by 4 bases and J by 5 bases. This CDR3 reads CASSPVYRDRGETQYF. The CDR3, as DNA: TGCGCCAGCAGCCCAGTTTACCGGGACAGGGGGGAGACCCAGTACTTC.

The V gene is TRBV7-9, the J gene TRBJ2-7; TRBD2 aligns across 7 bases. With 0 bases clipped from V and 2 bases from J, the junction kept 10 bases outside the gene matches. CDR1 is SEHNR, CDR2 FQNEAQ, per germline (reference sequence). CDR3 length equals 17 residues. Here the CDR3 DNA reads TGTGCCAGCAGCTTAGCGGTTTTTAGCGGACTAGCCTACGAGCAGTACTTC. This translates into CASSLAVFSGLAYEQYF.

The chain has TRBV18 and TRBJ2-3, with unresolved D. V lost 4 bases and J 5 bases, leaving 10 bases between the germline ends. The CDR3 length is 13 residues. Germline CDR1 is KGHSH and CDR2 is LQKENI. CDR3 in amino acids: CASSLNGGDTQYF. The CDR3 coding sequence is TGTGCCAGCTCACTCAACGGTGGAGATACGCAGTATTTT. The full variable domain, with the rest looked up from reference TRBV18 and TRBJ2-3, is NAGVMQNPRHLVRRRGQEARLRCSPMKGHSHVYWYRQLPEEGLKFMVYLQKENIIDESGMPKERFSAEFPKEGPSILRIQQVVRGDSAAYFCASSLNGGDTQYFGPGTRLTVL.

The chain uses TRBV21-1 and TRBJ2-5. TRBV21-1 is deemed a pseudogene. The CDR3 contains 12 residues. The CDR3 sequence: CASSKGVGTQYF. Here the CDR3 DNA reads TGTGCCAGCAGCAAGGGGGTGGGGACCCAGTACTTC.

This chain links TRBV29-1 with TRBJ2-3; D is unclear. V was clipped by 4 bases and J by 0 bases, with 14 bases between them. Germline CDR1 and CDR2: SQVTM and ANQGSEA. CDR3 length: 15 residues. CDR3 in amino acids: CSVGARSSSTDTQYF. Here the CDR3 DNA reads TGCAGCGTTGGGGCGAGATCCTCTAGCACAGATACGCAGTATTTT.

CDR3 loop: CASSSRPAGPYNEQFF. The CDR3, as DNA: TGTGCCAGCAGCTCCCGGCCGGCAGGGCCCTACAATGAGCAGTTCTTC. The genes are TRBV6-6 and TRBJ2-1; possibly TRBD1 for D (5 bases). V was pared by 6 bases and J by 2 bases, with 17 bases between. The germline V gene has CDR1 MNHNY and CDR2 SVGAGI (reference sequence). The CDR3 contains 16 residues.

This chain joins TRBV3-1 (or the pseudogene TRBV3-2) and TRBJ2-3; TRBD2 aligns across 10 bases. The CDR3 has 17 residues. Per germline, CDR1 LGHDT and CDR2 YNNKEL (reference sequence). The V gene end was trimmed by 2 bases and the J gene end by 7 bases; junction bases not matched to a gene: 12. The CDR3 nucleotides are TGTGCCAGCAGCCAAAGTGCCGGACTAGCGGCCGATTATACGCAGTATTTT. Protein product: CASSQSAGLAADYTQYF.

The gene calls are TRBV10-2 and TRBJ1-5, with unresolved D. CDR1 and CDR2 (germline): WSHSY, SAAADI. The germline V and J ends were trimmed by 6 bases and 3 bases, with 15 bases remaining between them. This CDR3 has 15 amino acids. CDR3 in DNA: TGCGCCAGCAGCGTCGACACCCGACCCAATCAGCCCCAGCATTTT. This translates into CASSVDTRPNQPQHF.

This chain connects TRBV7-2 to TRBJ2-7, with D hard to call. Trimming pared 2 bases from V and 0 bases from J, leaving 8 bases between. The CDR3 sequence is 14 residues long. The V gene's germline CDR1 is SGHTA and CDR2 FQGNSA. The CDR3 DNA is TGTGCCAGCAGCTTAATGGTCCTCTCCTACGAGCAGTACTTC. This encodes CASSLMVLSYEQYF.

V and J are TRBV27 and TRBJ2-3; D uncertain. Trimming removed 3 bases at V and 1 base at J, with 5 bases between. This CDR3 contains 13 residues. The germline gives CDR1 MNHEY, CDR2 SMNVEV (reference sequence). The CDR3 sequence: CASSFSRTDTQYF. The CDR3 DNA reads as TGTGCCAGCAGTTTTTCCCGCACAGATACGCAGTATTTT.

This clone came up once. The chain has TRBV6-5 and TRBJ1-5, with D tentatively TRBD1 (5 bases). CDR1 MNHEY and CDR2 SVGAGI come from the germline V gene. The CDR3 totals 12 residues. The V end lost 6 bases, the J end lost 5 bases, and 8 bases lay between the germline ends. DNA of the CDR3: TGTGCCAGCAGGTCAGGGCATCAGCCCCAGCATTTT. This sequence encodes CASRSGHQPQHF.

The chain carries TRBV10-3 and TRBJ2-1; tentatively, D is TRBD1 (6 bases). The CDR3 is 16 residues long. Germline V CDR1 and CDR2: ENHRY, SYGVKD. With 2 bases removed from V and 4 bases from J, the gap between germline ends came to 15 bases. The DNA of the CDR3 is TGTGCCATCAGTGAGCCCGGGACACTGAATTACAATGAGCAGTTCTTC. It yields the protein CAISEPGTLNYNEQFF.

CDR3 sequence: CATSRETGRGADTQYF. As DNA, the CDR3 is TGTGCCACCAGCAGAGAGACAGGGAGGGGAGCAGATACGCAGTATTTT. The J gene is TRBJ2-3, the V gene TRBV15; D is tentatively TRBD1 or TRBD2 (7 bases each). Germline CDR1 and CDR2: LNHNV and YYDKDF (reference sequence). V lost 0 bases and J lost 4, with 14 bases in between. The CDR3 is 16 amino acids.

The chain employs TRBV19 and TRBJ2-2; the match to TRBD2 covers 11 bases. V was clipped by 5 bases and J by 5 bases; unmatched bases: 1. The CDR3 length is 14 residues. CDR1 is LNHDA, CDR2 SQIVND, per germline (reference sequence). This CDR3 reads CASSLAGGTGELFF. DNA for the CDR3: TGTGCCAGTAGTTTAGCGGGGGGGACCGGGGAGCTGTTTTTT.

V and J are TRBV6-6 and TRBJ2-1, with D perhaps matching TRBD2 (6 bases). CDR1 is MNHNY, CDR2 SVGAGI, per germline (reference sequence). The CDR3 runs 14 residues. With 4 bases removed from V and 4 bases from J, the gap between germline ends came to 11 bases. CDR3 nucleotides: TGTGCCAGCAGTTTATCACGGGGGTACAATGAGCAGTTCTTC. Residues: CASSLSRGYNEQFF.

The chain's CDR3 is CSVVLQTNEKLFF. The CDR3 nucleotides are TGCAGCGTTGTCCTCCAAACTAATGAAAAACTGTTTTTT. The chain is built from TRBV29-1 and TRBJ1-4; D uncertain. The CDR3 runs to 13 residues. Per germline, CDR1 SQVTM and CDR2 ANQGSEA. Deletions cut 4 bases from V and 1 base from J, with 7 bases between.

V gene TRBV9 combines with J gene TRBJ2-1, with D perhaps being TRBD1 or TRBD2 (5 bases each). This CDR3 spans 15 amino acids. Trimming stripped 0 bases from V and 0 bases from J, with 7 bases between. Germline loops: CDR1 SGDLS, CDR2 YYNGEE. The DNA for the CDR3 is TGTGCCAGCAGCGTAGATGGGGGCTCCTACAATGAGCAGTTCTTC. Its translation is CASSVDGGSYNEQFF.

The CDR3 DNA reads as TGTGCCATCAGTCCGGGACAGGGTGTGGGCCAAGAGACCCAGTACTTC. The encoded protein is CAISPGQGVGQETQYF. V gene TRBV10-3 combines with J gene TRBJ2-5, with 9 bases lining up with TRBD1. The CDR3 is 16 residues long. From germline, CDR1 is ENHRY and CDR2 SYGVKD. With 5 bases clipped from V and 1 base from J, the junction kept 8 bases outside the gene matches.

The chain recombines TRBV11-2 with TRBJ2-1, with 10 nucleotides matching TRBD2. Per germline, CDR1 SGHAT and CDR2 FQNNGV. The CDR3 spans 15 residues. With V trimmed by 0 bases and J by 9 bases, 5 bases remained unmatched. CDR3 nucleotides: TGTGCCAGCAGCTTAGAGCCTAGCGGGAGAGGTGAGCAGTTCTTC. This codes for CASSLEPSGRGEQFF.